This is a list of T cell receptor beta chains from one sample in a study of shared clonotypes between healthy human individuals. Clones were sequenced by immunoSEQ multiplex PCR, and TCRdb holds only the in-frame ones, with some missing. The table has about a million clones, approximately 80% seen once. The specimen was memory CD4+ T cells from PBMCs. These receptors were obtained from a man younger than 35 in good health. Some clones in this sample may be carry-over from other donors' samples. Both conserved end residues are part of each CDR3. Size values are once, few and many counts, or a class for expanded clones, and some rows have none.

abundance: -; len: 17; v_gene: TRBV4-2; j_gene: TRBJ2-3; CDR3aa: CASSQELRQTSTDTQYF
abundance: -; len: 16; v_gene: TRBV7-9; j_gene: TRBJ2-1; CDR3aa: CASSLTSGKSYNEQFF
abundance: -; len: 16; v_gene: TRBV4-2; j_gene: TRBJ2-2; CDR3aa: CASSLVSPGNTGELFF
abundance: -; len: 17; v_gene: TRBV5-8; j_gene: TRBJ2-5; CDR3aa: CASGRAWGYRNQETQYF
abundance: few; len: 15; v_gene: TRBV5-1; j_gene: TRBJ2-7; CDR3aa: CASSLRGGNSYEQYF
abundance: -; len: 15; v_gene: TRBV28; j_gene: TRBJ2-1; CDR3aa: CASRTTGTGFNEQFF
abundance: -; len: 14; v_gene: TRBV7-9; j_gene: TRBJ2-1; CDR3aa: CASSLGQPYNEQFF
abundance: -; len: 14; v_gene: TRBV7-3; j_gene: TRBJ1-1; CDR3aa: CASRVGWRDTEAFF
abundance: -; len: 13; v_gene: TRBV11-2; j_gene: TRBJ1-1; CDR3aa: CVTDDGMNTEAFF
abundance: few; len: 14; v_gene: TRBV13; j_gene: TRBJ2-1; CDR3aa: CASSLVRGRNEQFF
abundance: -; len: 16; v_gene: TRBV7-2; j_gene: TRBJ2-7; CDR3aa: CASSLSLVGTRYEQYF
abundance: few; len: 15; v_gene: TRBV11-2; j_gene: TRBJ1-1; CDR3aa: CASSSLQGLHTEAFF
abundance: -; len: 15; v_gene: TRBV6-7; j_gene: TRBJ2-5; CDR3aa: CASSYSPGGYETQYF
abundance: -; len: 16; v_gene: TRBV28; j_gene: TRBJ2-5; CDR3aa: CASSGGASGRRETQYF
abundance: -; len: 14; v_gene: TRBV4-2; j_gene: TRBJ2-7; CDR3aa: CASSQSGSSYEQYF
abundance: few; len: 17; v_gene: TRBV19; j_gene: TRBJ1-5; CDR3aa: CASKPSRGSGANQPQHF
abundance: few; len: 17; v_gene: TRBV19; j_gene: TRBJ2-5; CDR3aa: CASSMGVGGAKQETQYF
abundance: -; len: 13; v_gene: TRBV5-1; j_gene: TRBJ2-1; CDR3aa: CASEKDSYNEQFF
abundance: once; len: 11; v_gene: TRBV5-4; j_gene: TRBJ1-2; CDR3aa: CASSFYDGYTF